This is a list of T cell receptor beta chains from one sample in a study of T cell repertoires and Cas9 in healthy adults. The protocol was immunoSEQ multiplex PCR, while the TCRdb copy is restricted to in-frame clones and leaves out a portion. This sample carries 1,200 to 1,500 clones, roughly 79% of them seen once, and the ten largest clones take about 9.1%. The sample comprised SpCas9-reactive Tregs (CD4+, CD25+, CD127-, CD137+, CD154-) from PBMCs; culture status not recorded. Receptors originate from a human donor in good health. Each CDR3 is given with its conserved first and last residue. A D gene is named only where the DNA matches it firmly. The listing skips clone size in some rows; elsewhere it reads once, few, many or a size class.

TRBJ2-6,once,TRBV13,-,CASRLVQLSQSRANVLTF
TRBJ2-6,-,TRBV2,-,CASIPDSAGANVLTF
TRBJ2-2,-,TRBV28,TRBD2,CASSSPLWASGGPTNTGELFF
TRBJ2-1,-,TRBV5-8,-,CASSLGLGLYNEQFF
TRBJ1-2,-,TRBV11-1,-,CASSTGGRAGGYGYTF
TRBJ1-2,-,TRBV6-1,-,CASLKYNYGYTF
TRBJ2-1,-,TRBV5-1,TRBD2,CASSPTSSYNEQFF
TRBJ1-4,-,TRBV5-4,TRBD1,CASSSRLGQGAPNEKLFF
TRBJ2-2,-,TRBV7-2,TRBD2,CASSLLQRLAGGTGELFF
TRBJ2-5,-,TRBV7-2,TRBD1,CASSLDRGQETRYF
TRBJ1-1,-,TRBV28,-,CASSLSRPEAFF
TRBJ1-3,-,TRBV2,-,CASRARSGNTIYF
TRBJ2-3,-,TRBV7-3,TRBD2,CASSPRGAGGPSTDTQYF
TRBJ2-1,-,TRBV7-2,TRBD2,CASSRPGGIEQFF
TRBJ1-2,-,TRBV7-9,-,CASSLNQGNYGYTF
TRBJ2-3,-,TRBV10-3,TRBD1,CAIRTDRGITDTQYF
TRBJ2-7,-,TRBV2,-,CATKGRTYEQYF
TRBJ1-1,-,TRBV7-8,-,CASSLGALTEAFF
TRBJ1-1,-,TRBV7-3,-,CASSLTPSMRNTEAFF
TRBJ2-3,-,TRBV2,-,CASSGGRGTDTQYF
TRBJ2-3,-,TRBV28,TRBD1,CASSLGPGGFSTDTQYF
TRBJ2-1,-,TRBV29-1,-,CSVEDWRAITDEQFF
TRBJ2-3,-,TRBV5-1,-,CASSLGETDTQYF
TRBJ1-1,-,TRBV30,-,CAWMRGQMNTEAFF
TRBJ2-1,-,TRBV7-2,TRBD2,CASSLGPGLASYNEQFF
TRBJ1-1,-,TRBV7-9,-,CASSFGLPGTEAFF
TRBJ2-5,-,TRBV10-3,-,CAISVAGAGVETQYF
TRBJ1-2,-,TRBV2,-,CASSERRGVGYTF
TRBJ1-4,once,TRBV28,-,CASSLPPGQDEKLFF
TRBJ2-7,few,TRBV7-2,-,CASSLNGRENLGEQYF
TRBJ2-2,-,TRBV5-1,TRBD2,CASSFTSGRVPGELFF
TRBJ1-5,-,TRBV5-1,-,CASSPDGRLGEPQHF
TRBJ1-2,-,TRBV5-6,-,CASSLVQNYGYTF
TRBJ1-6,-,TRBV7-2,-,CASSSWDYSPLHF
TRBJ2-1,-,TRBV5-5,-,CASRSGTGPYNEQFF
TRBJ2-1,-,TRBV9,-,CASSIEGSSNEQFF
TRBJ1-1,-,TRBV6-1,-,CASSPARGNTEAFF
TRBJ1-1,-,TRBV7-2,-,CASSFQGTNTEAFF
TRBJ2-2,few,TRBV6-1,TRBD1,CASRDRGPGELFF
TRBJ1-1,-,TRBV25-1,-,CASSEYGDTEAFF
TRBJ2-5,-,TRBV11-3,TRBD2,CASSSTSGRETQYF
TRBJ1-3,-,TRBV19,TRBD1,CASGRQGSGNTIYF
TRBJ2-6,-,TRBV30,-,CAWSVGGPGANVLTF
TRBJ1-3,-,TRBV4-1,-,CASSQASNRLVPGNTIYF